The T cell receptor (beta chain) described here comes from a study of T cell responses to AZD1222 COVID-19 vaccine. Study observations and caveats: At 160-218 and 743-854, vaccine-associated CD4 TCRs were dominant, and they spanned spike. Clonal diversity may have been underestimated, and the donors were mostly white British, with more females than males.

For this clone: What it binds is not known.

Assay: immunoSEQ multiplex PCR; the TCRdb copy retains only in-frame clones and omits some. The sample holds around 140,000 clones, 85% to 90% seen once. V was cut by 2 bases and J by 1 base, with 9 bases left in between. The germline gives CDR1 MGHDK, CDR2 SYGVNS. This CDR3 is built from 16 residues. The chain recombines TRBV25-1 with TRBJ1-6; D ambiguous. The specimen comprised peripheral blood, sampled on day 0 of AZD1222 vaccination. This TCR derives from an adult in good health. In DNA form, the CDR3 reads TGTGCCAGCAGTGAACGAACGTTGTCCTATAATTCACCCCTCCACTTT. Amino acids: CASSERTLSYNSPLHF.